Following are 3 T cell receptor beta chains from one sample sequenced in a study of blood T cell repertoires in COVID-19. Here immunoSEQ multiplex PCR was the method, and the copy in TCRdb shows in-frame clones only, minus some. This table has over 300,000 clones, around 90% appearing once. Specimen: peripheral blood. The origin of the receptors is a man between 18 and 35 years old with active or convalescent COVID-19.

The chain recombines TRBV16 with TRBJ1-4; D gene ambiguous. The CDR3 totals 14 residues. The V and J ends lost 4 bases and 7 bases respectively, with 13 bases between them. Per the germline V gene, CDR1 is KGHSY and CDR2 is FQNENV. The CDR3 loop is CASSPDGMGEKLFF. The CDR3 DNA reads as TGTGCCAGCAGCCCGGACGGGATGGGTGAAAAACTGTTTTTT.

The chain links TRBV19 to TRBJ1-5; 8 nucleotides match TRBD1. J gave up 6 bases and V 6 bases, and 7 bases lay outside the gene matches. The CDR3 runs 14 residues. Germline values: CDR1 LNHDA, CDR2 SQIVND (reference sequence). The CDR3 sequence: CASRDRERSQPQHF. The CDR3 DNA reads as TGTGCCAGTAGGGACAGGGAAAGGAGTCAGCCCCAGCATTTT.

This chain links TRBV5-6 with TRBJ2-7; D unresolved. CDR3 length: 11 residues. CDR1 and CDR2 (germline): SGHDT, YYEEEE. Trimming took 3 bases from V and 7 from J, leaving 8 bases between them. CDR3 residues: CASSYAGEQYF. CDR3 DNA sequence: TGTGCCAGCAGCTATGCCGGGGAGCAGTACTTC. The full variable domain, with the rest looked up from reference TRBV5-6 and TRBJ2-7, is DAGVTQSPTHLIKTRGQQVTLRCSPKSGHDTVSWYQQALGQGPQFIFQYYEEEERQRGNFPDRFSGHQFPNYSSELNVNALLLGDSALYLCASSYAGEQYFGPGTRLTVT.